Listed below are T cell receptor beta chains from one sample, sequenced in a study of cytotoxic CD8 clonotypes in ibrutinib-treated CLL. The assay was immunoSEQ multiplex PCR, and TCRdb's table has in-frame clones only and misses some. The sample yields about 130,000 clones, 80% to 90% seen once. The input for sequencing was PBMCs, taken after 24 months of ibrutinib treatment. The origin of the receptors is a human donor with chronic lymphocytic leukemia. The CDR3 runs from the conserved cysteine through the conserved F or W. The order of the fields is V gene, J gene, clone size, D gene, CDR3 protein, CDR3 DNA. D genes are given only for firm matches. The size field is filled for only some rows; it gives once, few, many or a size class.

>TRBV9|TRBJ2-7|.|TRBD1
CASSVRGYDEQYF
TGTGCCAGCAGCGTCAGGGGGTACGACGAGCAGTACTTC
>TRBV6-6|TRBJ1-5|.|.
CASDGSNQPQHF
TGTGCCAGCGATGGCAGCAATCAGCCCCAGCATTTT
>TRBV6-1|TRBJ2-3|once|TRBD1
CASSFRDSSTDTQYF
TGTGCCAGCAGCTTCCGGGACAGCAGCACAGATACGCAGTATTTT
>TRBV9|TRBJ2-1|.|.
CASSESGSNEQFF
TGTGCCAGCAGCGAAAGCGGGTCGAATGAGCAGTTCTTC
>TRBV4-1|TRBJ2-7|.|.
CASSQTGVGVYEQYF
TGCGCCAGCAGCCAAACCGGGGTCGGGGTTTACGAGCAGTACTTC
>TRBV5-1|TRBJ2-5|.|.
CASSAIGDQETQYF
TGCGCCAGCAGCGCCATCGGAGACCAAGAGACCCAGTACTTC
>TRBV9|TRBJ2-5|.|TRBD2
CASSVGTSGRLEETQYF
TGTGCCAGCAGCGTAGGGACTAGCGGGAGGTTAGAGGAGACCCAGTACTTC
>TRBV14|TRBJ2-1|.|TRBD1
CASRVTGGNEQFF
TGTGCCAGCAGAGTGACAGGGGGCAATGAGCAGTTCTTC
>TRBV7-6|TRBJ2-5|.|.
CASSQPGDSETQYF
TGTGCCAGCAGCCAACCAGGAGATTCAGAGACCCAGTACTTC
>TRBV19|TRBJ1-5|.|TRBD1
CASSIAGGGQPQHF
TGTGCCAGTAGTATAGCAGGGGGGGGACAGCCCCAGCATTTT
>TRBV28|TRBJ1-4|few|TRBD1
CASSFPTGANNEKLFF
TGTGCCAGCAGTTTCCCAACAGGGGCGAATAATGAAAAACTGTTTTTT
>TRBV7-2|TRBJ2-2|.|.
CASSLVGGTGELFF
TGTGCCAGCAGCTTAGTGGGGGGCACCGGGGAGCTGTTTTTT
>TRBV5-6|TRBJ1-5|.|TRBD1
CASSLEKDRFHQPQHF
TGTGCCAGCAGCTTGGAGAAGGACAGGTTCCATCAGCCCCAGCATTTT
>TRBV7-2|TRBJ2-5|.|TRBD2
CASSQTGTRTQYF
TGTGCCAGCAGCCAGACCGGGACTAGGACCCAGTACTTC
>TRBV2|TRBJ2-7|.|.
CASSERAGLVSYEQYF
TGTGCCAGCAGTGAAAGGGCAGGCCTGGTCTCCTACGAGCAGTACTTC
>TRBV4-2|TRBJ2-5|.|.
CASSQGMGIQETQYF
TGTGCCAGCAGCCAAGGTATGGGCATCCAAGAGACCCAGTACTTC
>TRBV7-2|TRBJ2-1|.|.
CASSYPGTNNEQFF
TGTGCCAGCAGCTACCCGGGGACCAACAATGAGCAGTTCTTC